This TCR beta chain is from a study of cytomegalovirus exposure and HLA in healthy donors. Study-level information: There were 88 million or so unique TCRs (from HLA-typed donors) in an early data release.

The PCR ran on 60 Vbeta and 13 Jbeta primers. The repertoire was sequenced with immunoSEQ multiplex PCR; TCRdb's copy has only in-frame clones and lacks some. The sample lists some 81,000 clones; approximately 70% were seen once. Trimming removed 3 bases at V and 7 bases at J, with 12 bases between. Germline assignment: CDR1 SGHTA and CDR2 FQGNSA. The CDR3 sequence is 13 residues long. The V call is TRBV7-2, the J call TRBJ2-5; a possible D gene is TRBD1 (6 bases). The material sequenced was PBMCs. The receptor comes from a middle-aged woman in good health and CMV-seropositive. The CDR3 is CASSFSGQLTQYF. CDR3 coding DNA: TGTGCCAGCAGCTTTTCCGGACAGTTGACCCAGTACTTC. Drawing the rest from reference TRBV7-2 and TRBJ2-5, the complete variable domain is GAGVSQSPSNKVTEKGKDVELRCDPISGHTALYWYRQSLGQGLEFLIYFQGNSAPDKSGLPSDRFSAERTGGSVSTLTIQRTQQEDSAVYLCASSFSGQLTQYFGPGTRLLVL.